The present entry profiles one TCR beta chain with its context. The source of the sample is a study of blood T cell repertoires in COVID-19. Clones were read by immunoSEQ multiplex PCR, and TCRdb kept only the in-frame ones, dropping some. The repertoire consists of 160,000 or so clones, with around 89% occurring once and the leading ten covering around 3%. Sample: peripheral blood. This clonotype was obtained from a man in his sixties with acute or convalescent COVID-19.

The CDR3 spells CASSFPLAGGRSSYNEQFF. In DNA form, the CDR3 reads TGTGCCAGCAGCTTCCCACTAGCGGGGGGTCGGAGCTCCTACAATGAGCAGTTCTTC. The genes are TRBV13 and TRBJ2-1; TRBD2 agrees at 12 bases. V lost 3 bases, J lost 0 bases, and 9 bases stayed unmatched. The CDR3 consists of 19 residues. Germline CDR1 PRHDT, CDR2 FYEKMQ (reference sequence).